Listed below are T cell receptor beta chains from one sample, sequenced in a study of blood T cell repertoires in COVID-19. Some clones are missing from TCRdb's copy, which holds only in-frame ones; the method was immunoSEQ multiplex PCR. The sample lists 230,000 or so clones; 84% were seen once. Sequencing was performed on peripheral blood. Receptor source: a man between 45 and 60 years old with active or convalescent COVID-19. CDR3s include the opening cysteine and the closing phenylalanine or tryptophan. A D gene is named only where the DNA matches it firmly. Only some rows state a clone size, as once, few, many or a class for expanded clones.

D gene: -
V gene: TRBV6-5
clone size: -
J gene: TRBJ1-5
CDR3 DNA: TGTGCCAGCCAGGGAACTCAGCCCCAGCATTTT
CDR3 protein: CASQGTQPQHF

D gene: -
V gene: TRBV29-1
clone size: -
J gene: TRBJ1-2
CDR3 DNA: TGCAGCGGTGGGGGCAGACCTCTTGGCTACACCTTC
CDR3 protein: CSGGGRPLGYTF

D gene: TRBD1
V gene: TRBV28
clone size: -
J gene: TRBJ1-6
CDR3 DNA: TGTGCCAGCAGTTCCCAGGACAGGGTATATAATTCACCCCTCCACTTT
CDR3 protein: CASSSQDRVYNSPLHF

D gene: -
V gene: TRBV9
clone size: few
J gene: TRBJ1-6
CDR3 DNA: TGTGCCAGCAGCCCGACAGTTGATAATTCACCCCTCCACTTT
CDR3 protein: CASSPTVDNSPLHF

D gene: -
V gene: TRBV28
clone size: -
J gene: TRBJ2-7
CDR3 DNA: TGTGCCAGCAGTCCAATACGAGGACAGTCCTACGAGCAGTACTTC
CDR3 protein: CASSPIRGQSYEQYF

D gene: TRBD1
V gene: TRBV2
clone size: once
J gene: TRBJ1-2
CDR3 DNA: TGTGCCAGCAAGACAGGGGAGGAGGGCTACACCTTC
CDR3 protein: CASKTGEEGYTF

D gene: TRBD1
V gene: TRBV5-1
clone size: -
J gene: TRBJ2-3
CDR3 DNA: TGCGCCAGCAGCTCATTCCCCCCGGGACAGGGGCCAGATACGCAGTATTTT
CDR3 protein: CASSSFPPGQGPDTQYF

D gene: TRBD2
V gene: TRBV2
clone size: -
J gene: TRBJ2-3
CDR3 DNA: TGTGCCAGCAGTGTTCTAGCGGGGGGCCCTAGCACAGATACGCAGTATTTT
CDR3 protein: CASSVLAGGPSTDTQYF

D gene: -
V gene: TRBV21-1
clone size: -
J gene: TRBJ1-4
CDR3 DNA: TGTGCCAGCAGCAAGTGGGGGGGCCAACTTGCAACTAATGAAAAACTGTTTTTT
CDR3 protein: CASSKWGGQLATNEKLFF

D gene: TRBD2
V gene: TRBV30
clone size: -
J gene: TRBJ2-1
CDR3 DNA: TGTGCCTGGGGGCTACCGGGGGGGCTTGGTGAGCAGTTCTTC
CDR3 protein: CAWGLPGGLGEQFF

D gene: -
V gene: TRBV10-2
clone size: -
J gene: TRBJ2-7
CDR3 DNA: TGCGCCAGCAGTTCCCGGGGCGGGACGGATGACTACGAGCAGTACTTC
CDR3 protein: CASSSRGGTDDYEQYF

D gene: TRBD1
V gene: TRBV3-1/TRBV3-2
clone size: few
J gene: TRBJ1-2
CDR3 DNA: TGTGCCAGCAGTCGCACAGGGGCCAACTATGGCTACACCTTC
CDR3 protein: CASSRTGANYGYTF

D gene: TRBD1
V gene: TRBV5-1
clone size: -
J gene: TRBJ2-7
CDR3 DNA: TGCGCCAGCAGCTGGACAGGGGGTGAGGACGAGCAGTACTTC
CDR3 protein: CASSWTGGEDEQYF

D gene: -
V gene: TRBV5-1
clone size: -
J gene: TRBJ2-1
CDR3 DNA: TGCGCCAGCAGCTTTGGGGGCCTGAGGGATGAGCAGTTCTTC
CDR3 protein: CASSFGGLRDEQFF

D gene: TRBD1
V gene: TRBV27
clone size: -
J gene: TRBJ2-2
CDR3 DNA: TGTGCCAGCAGTCGACAGGGCACCGGGGAGCTGTTTTTT
CDR3 protein: CASSRQGTGELFF

D gene: -
V gene: TRBV20-1
clone size: few
J gene: TRBJ1-1
CDR3 DNA: TGCAGTGCTAGTTTGCGGGGGAACACTGAAGCTTTCTTT
CDR3 protein: CSASLRGNTEAFF

D gene: -
V gene: TRBV27
clone size: -
J gene: TRBJ2-5
CDR3 DNA: TGTGCCAGCAGTTTCAGACTCCAAGAGACCCAGTACTTC
CDR3 protein: CASSFRLQETQYF

D gene: -
V gene: TRBV6-6
clone size: -
J gene: TRBJ2-7
CDR3 DNA: TGTGCCAGCAGTTACTCGGAGGCGGGGGCCAACGAGCAGTACTTC
CDR3 protein: CASSYSEAGANEQYF

D gene: TRBD1
V gene: TRBV7-2
clone size: -
J gene: TRBJ2-7
CDR3 DNA: TGTGCCAGCAGCTTAGTAGGGCAGGGGGCTAGGGAGCAGTACTTC
CDR3 protein: CASSLVGQGAREQYF

D gene: -
V gene: TRBV5-1
clone size: -
J gene: TRBJ2-3
CDR3 DNA: TGCGCCAGCAGCTTGAAGGGGTGGGGCGCAGATACGCAGTATTTT
CDR3 protein: CASSLKGWGADTQYF

D gene: -
V gene: TRBV13
clone size: -
J gene: TRBJ2-7
CDR3 DNA: TGTGCCAGCAGCTACAGGGAAGGTAATTCCTACGAGCAGTACTTC
CDR3 protein: CASSYREGNSYEQYF

D gene: -
V gene: TRBV6-6
clone size: -
J gene: TRBJ1-1
CDR3 DNA: TGTGCCAGCAGTTACTCGCCGGGTTACACTGAAGCTTTCTTT
CDR3 protein: CASSYSPGYTEAFF